Each of the 23 T cell receptor delta chains below was sequenced from the same sample in a study of gamma-delta chains in newborns, infants, children. With CATT, TCRdb re-called clones from the reads. The sample comprises 14,000 to 15,000 delta-chain clones, approximately 7% of which are singletons, and under 25% rests with the top ten. Source material: blood. Source of these receptors: a child who was a newborn, infant or young child, either healthy, febrile or measles-vaccinated (not recorded which).

Relative to its sample, this clone is medium-sized. A read error may explain this, as a much larger clone is one base away. CDR3: CACDTWGKTAQLFF. The CDR3 DNA follows: TGTGCCTGTGACACCTGGGGGAAGACAGCACAACTCTTCTTT. The chain couples TRDV2 to TRDJ2; the match to TRDD3 covers 7 bases. CDR1 GEAIGNYY and CDR2 EKD come from the germline V gene. This CDR3 spans 14 amino acids. The V segment lost 0 bases and the J segment 4 bases; nucleotides outside the gene matches: 1.

This chain links TRDV2 with TRDJ2; perhaps TRDD3 as D (5 bases). The CDR3 covers 11 residues. Trimming removed 3 bases at V and 7 bases at J, with 5 bases between. Germline V gene sequence: CDR1 GEAIGNYY, CDR2 EKD. CDR3 coding DNA: TGTGCCTGTGACTGGGGAGCACAACTCTTCTTT. This translates into CACDWGAQLFF.

Note on this clone: Since a much larger clone is just one base distant, this may be a read error. Other DNA variants within this sample encode the same CDR3. The rearrangement joins TRDV2 to TRDJ2, with TRDD3 matching over 7 bases. In germline, CDR1 is GEAIGNYY, CDR2 EKD. The CDR3 runs to 15 residues. The CDR3 spells CACDTWGALTAQLFF. DNA for the CDR3: TGTGCCTGCGACACCTGGGGGGCTTTGACAGCACAACTCTTCTTT.

By share of the sample, this clone is large. The same CDR3 also results from other DNA sequences found in this sample. The chain has TRDV2 and TRDJ3, with 9 bases identical to TRDD3. CDR1 GEAIGNYY and CDR2 EKD come from the germline V gene. With V trimmed by 2 bases and J by 1 base, 2 bases remained unmatched. The CDR3 totals 17 residues. Here the CDR3 reads CACDNTGGSWDTRQMFF. CDR3 DNA sequence: TGTGCCTGTGACAATACTGGGGGATCCTGGGACACCCGACAGATGTTTTTC.

This clone has a handful of counts. V and J are TRDV2 and TRDJ3, with 8 nucleotides matching TRDD3. The CDR3 has 19 residues. Germline loops: CDR1 GEAIGNYY, CDR2 EKD. The J segment lost 0 bases and the V segment lost 4 bases, leaving 10 bases of the junction unmatched. The CDR3 DNA reads as TGTGCCTGTGATACCCCAGGGATACGGAGCTCCTGGGACACCCGACAGATGTTTTTC. This encodes CACDTPGIRSSWDTRQMFF.

This sequence joins TRDV2 and TRDJ3, with TRDD3 matching 10 bases. CDR1 and CDR2 from the germline V gene are GEAIGNYY and EKD. The CDR3 runs 18 residues. V shed 0 bases, J shed 5 bases, and the junction held 6 bases outside the gene matches. The CDR3 sequence is CACDTYWGIGRDTRQMFF. The CDR3 nucleotides are TGTGCCTGTGACACCTACTGGGGGATCGGCAGGGACACCCGACAGATGTTTTTC.

The chain combines TRDV2 with TRDJ3, with 12 nucleotides matching TRDD3. J gave up 2 bases and V 0 bases, and 13 bases lay outside the gene matches. CDR1 and CDR2 (germline): GEAIGNYY, EKD. The CDR3 has 22 amino acids. Here the CDR3 reads CACDTDTGGYKRNPWDTRQMFF. As DNA, the CDR3 is TGTGCCTGTGACACCGATACTGGGGGATACAAGAGGAACCCCTGGGACACCCGACAGATGTTTTTC.

This clone was recorded a few times. A much larger clone differs from this one at a single base, so this may be a read error. The CDR3 nucleotides read TGTGCCTGTGACACCGGGTGGGGGATCCCCTGGGACACCCGACAGATGTTTTTC. The encoded protein is CACDTGWGIPWDTRQMFF. The J gene is TRDJ3, the V gene TRDV2; 8 nucleotides match TRDD3. Germline lookup yields CDR1 GEAIGNYY and CDR2 EKD. The trim removed 0 bases at V and 2 bases at J, leaving 5 bases unmatched. The CDR3 consists of 18 residues.

A remark on this clone: This CDR3 is also generated by other DNA sequences in the sample. V and J are TRDV2 and TRDJ3; 8 bases align to TRDD3. V was clipped by 0 bases and J by 1 base; unmatched bases: 4. Germline V gives CDR1 GEAIGNYY, CDR2 EKD. The CDR3 sequence is 18 residues long. The CDR3 DNA follows: TGTGCCTGTGACACCGGTTGGGGGATTTCCTGGGACACCCGACAGATGTTTTTC. Protein product: CACDTGWGISWDTRQMFF.

This clone qualifies as medium-sized (0.01 to 0.1%). A far bigger clonotype differs at one base, so this is likely a read error. The identical CDR3 is also encoded by other nucleotide sequences in the sample. CDR3 sequence (DNA): TGTGCCTGTGACCCCTGGGGATACACCGATAAACTCATCTTT. This translates into CACDPWGYTDKLIF. The rearrangement uses TRDV2 and TRDJ1; D is perhaps TRDD3 (6 bases). This CDR3 is 14 amino acids long. The germline CDR1 and CDR2 sequences are GEAIGNYY and EKD. V was cut by 3 bases and J by 0 bases, with 10 bases left in between.

This clone was seen a few times. The V call is TRDV2, the J call TRDJ1; possibly TRDD3 for D (5 bases). Germline V gene data show CDR1 as GEAIGNYY and CDR2 as EKD. The CDR3 has 15 amino acids. Trimming removed 1 base from V and 1 base from J, with 12 bases in between. This chain's CDR3 is CACDTRTWGTDKLIF. The CDR3 DNA follows: TGTGCCTGTGACACACGTACGTGGGGCACCGATAAACTCATCTTT.

This clone came up a few times. A much larger clone differs by one base, so this may be a read error. Other DNA sequences of this sample code for an identical CDR3. This sequence joins TRDV2 and TRDJ1, with 11 bases aligning to TRDD3. CDR1 GEAIGNYY and CDR2 EKD come from the germline V gene. The CDR3 consists of 13 residues. CDR3 DNA sequence: TGTGCCTGTGACTACTGGGGGATAGATAAGCTCATCTTT. Its protein product is CACDYWGIDKLIF.

V gene TRDV2 combines with J gene TRDJ3, with D tentatively TRDD3 (5 bases). The CDR3 runs to 18 residues. From germline, CDR1 is GEAIGNYY and CDR2 EKD. Trimming left V 1 base short and J 0 bases short, with 12 bases between. The DNA of the CDR3 is TGTGCCTGTGACACTGGGGAACCTAGCTCCTGGGACACCCGACAGATGTTTTTC. Amino acids: CACDTGEPSSWDTRQMFF.

This clone was found many times. Since a much larger clone is just one base distant, this may be a read error. V is TRDV2 and J is TRDJ3; 9 bases fit TRDD3. V lost 0 bases, J lost 1 base, and 3 bases stayed unmatched. From germline, CDR1 is GEAIGNYY and CDR2 EKD. This CDR3 is 18 amino acids long. The CDR3, as DNA: TGTGCCTGTGACACCTGGGGATACGCGTCCTGGGACACCCGACAGATGTTTTTC. Amino acid sequence: CACDTWGYASWDTRQMFF.

Judged by abundance, this clone is medium-sized. This sample includes further DNA sequences coding for the same CDR3. V is TRDV2 and J is TRDJ3; 13 nucleotides line up with TRDD3. V was clipped by 3 bases and J by 0 bases; unmatched bases: 1. Germline CDR1 and CDR2: GEAIGNYY and EKD. CDR3 length: 18 amino acids. The CDR3 DNA reads as TGTGCCTGTGACTACTGGGGGATACGCTCCTGGGACACCCGACAGATGTTTTTC. Translated: CACDYWGIRSWDTRQMFF.

This clone was seen a handful of times. CDR3 amino acids: CACDTVLGGYTSSWDTRQMFF. The DNA for the CDR3 is TGTGCCTGTGACACCGTCCTTGGGGGATACACTAGCTCCTGGGACACCCGACAGATGTTTTTC. The chain links TRDV2 to TRDJ3; the match to TRDD3 covers 10 bases. The CDR3 has 21 residues. Germline V lookup: CDR1 GEAIGNYY, CDR2 EKD. Trimming cost V 0 bases and J 0 bases; bases outside gene matches: 10.

The chain couples TRDV2 to TRDJ3, with 7 bases lining up with TRDD3. Trimming cost V 3 bases and J 0 bases; bases outside gene matches: 7. From germline, CDR1 is GEAIGNYY and CDR2 EKD. The CDR3 loop spans 18 amino acids. The CDR3 is CACDWGTFSSWDTRQMFF. CDR3 in DNA: TGTGCCTGTGACTGGGGGACCTTCAGCTCCTGGGACACCCGACAGATGTTTTTC.

By frequency in the sample, this clone is medium-sized. This sample includes further DNA sequences coding for the same CDR3. J is TRDJ1 and V is TRDV1; D is possibly TRDD3 (5 bases). The CDR3 extends over 14 amino acids. Deletions cut 0 bases from V and 0 bases from J, with 5 bases between. Germline V lookup: CDR1 TSWWSYY, CDR2 QGS. CDR3 in amino acids: CALGELGDTDKLIF. In DNA, the CDR3 is TGTGCTCTTGGGGAACTGGGGGACACCGATAAACTCATCTTT.

This clone was found a few times. Within the sample, other DNA sequences also encode this same CDR3. V usage is TRDV2 and J usage is TRDJ2; 8 bases are a match to TRDD3. The CDR3 is 15 amino acids. Germline V gives CDR1 GEAIGNYY, CDR2 EKD. V was clipped by 0 bases and J by 1 base; unmatched bases: 0. The CDR3 here is CACDTGGYLTAQLFF. The CDR3 nucleotides read TGTGCCTGTGACACCGGGGGATATTTGACAGCACAACTCTTCTTT.

This clone was detected only a few times. The rearrangement joins TRDV2 to TRDJ3; maybe TRDD3 (6 bases). In germline, CDR1 is GEAIGNYY, CDR2 EKD. The ends were cut back, 0 bases at V and 0 bases at J, with 20 bases in the middle. The CDR3 extends over 21 amino acids. The CDR3 is CACDTVGGGPVGSWDTRQMFF. The CDR3 DNA reads as TGTGCCTGTGACACCGTTGGTGGGGGCCCCGTGGGCTCCTGGGACACCCGACAGATGTTTTTC.

The gene calls are TRDV2 and TRDJ3; D possibly corresponds to TRDD3 (6 bases). The CDR3 runs to 18 residues. Germline V lookup: CDR1 GEAIGNYY, CDR2 EKD. The V gene lost 0 bases and the J gene lost 3 bases, with 14 bases spanning the gap. The CDR3 nucleotides read TGTGCCTGTGACACCGTACTGGGTTTTGACTGGGACACCCGACAGATGTTTTTC. Protein: CACDTVLGFDWDTRQMFF.

Concerning this clone: This specimen includes other DNA sequences encoding the same CDR3. The chain combines TRDV2 with TRDJ1; 8 bases map to TRDD3. Germline values: CDR1 GEAIGNYY, CDR2 EKD. Unmatched junction bases numbered 5, after V lost 3 bases and J lost 0 bases. This CDR3 spans 15 amino acids. The CDR3 sequence is CACDSLLGDTDKLIF. The CDR3 nucleotides are TGTGCCTGTGACTCCCTACTGGGGGACACCGATAAACTCATCTTT.

Within the sample, this clone is medium-sized. Other DNA sequences within the sample encode an identical CDR3. The chain links TRDV2 to TRDJ2, with TRDD3 matching over 7 bases. Per germline, CDR1 GEAIGNYY and CDR2 EKD. Trimming removed 1 base from V and 0 bases from J; junction bases left unmatched: 4. The CDR3 totals 16 residues. As DNA, the CDR3 is TGTGCCTGTGACACTTTGGGGGAAGCTTTGACAGCACAACTCTTCTTT. This gives the protein CACDTLGEALTAQLFF.